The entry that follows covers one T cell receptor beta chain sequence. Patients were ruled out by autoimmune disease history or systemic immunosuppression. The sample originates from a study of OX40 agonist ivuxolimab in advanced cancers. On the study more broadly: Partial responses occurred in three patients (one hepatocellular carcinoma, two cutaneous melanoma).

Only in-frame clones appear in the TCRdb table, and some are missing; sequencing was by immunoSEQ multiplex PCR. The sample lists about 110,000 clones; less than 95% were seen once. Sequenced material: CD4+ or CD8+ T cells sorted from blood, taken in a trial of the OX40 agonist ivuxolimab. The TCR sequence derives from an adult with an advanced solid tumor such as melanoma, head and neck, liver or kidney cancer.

The chain's CDR3 is CASSENEGGNTGELFF. CDR3 bases: TGTGCCAGCAGTGAGAATGAAGGGGGGAACACCGGGGAGCTGTTTTTT. The chain combines TRBV2 with TRBJ2-2; TRBD1 might be the D (6 bases). Germline CDR1 and CDR2: SNHLY and FYNNEI. V was cut by 3 bases and J by 1 base, with 12 bases left in between. The CDR3 covers 16 residues. Supplemented by reference TRBV2 and TRBJ2-2, the full variable domain reads EPEVTQTPSHQVTQMGQEVILRCVPISNHLYFYWYRQILGQKVEFLVSFYNNEISEKSEIFDDQFSVERPDGSNFTLKIRSTKLEDSAMYFCASSENEGGNTGELFFGEGSRLTVL.